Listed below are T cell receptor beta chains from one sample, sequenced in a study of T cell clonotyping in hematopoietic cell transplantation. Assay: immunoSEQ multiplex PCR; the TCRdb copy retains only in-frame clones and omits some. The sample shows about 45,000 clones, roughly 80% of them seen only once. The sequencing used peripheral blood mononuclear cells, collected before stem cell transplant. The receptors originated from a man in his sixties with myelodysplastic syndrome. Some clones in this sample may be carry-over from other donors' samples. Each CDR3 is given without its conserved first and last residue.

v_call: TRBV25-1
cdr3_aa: ASRRTGSTDTQY

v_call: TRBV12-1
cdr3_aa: ASSFYQGPIFRPYNEQF

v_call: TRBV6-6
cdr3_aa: ASSYSQKSYGYT

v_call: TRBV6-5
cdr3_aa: ASSYSGRALYEQY

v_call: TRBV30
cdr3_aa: AWSVSENIQY

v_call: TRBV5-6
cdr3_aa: ASRPTRGLVNIQY

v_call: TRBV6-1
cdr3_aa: ASSEARGRSGNTIY

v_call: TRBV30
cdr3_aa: AWATGSGNTIY

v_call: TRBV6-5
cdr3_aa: ASTNWGDVSEAF

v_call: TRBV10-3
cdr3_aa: AISEKGGLEQF

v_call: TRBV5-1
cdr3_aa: ASSFSSLNTEAF

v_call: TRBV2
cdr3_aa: ASRGTFNSPLH

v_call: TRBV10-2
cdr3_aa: ASRTRNTEAF

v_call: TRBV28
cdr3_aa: ASSLDGSVNSPLH

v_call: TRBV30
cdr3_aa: AWRLGRHYGYT

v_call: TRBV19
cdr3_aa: ASSPTGSNQPQH

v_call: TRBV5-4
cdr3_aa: ASSNGWQGAYEQY

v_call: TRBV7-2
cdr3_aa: ASSSPTGRDTQY

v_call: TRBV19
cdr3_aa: ASSKTTKDSHEQY

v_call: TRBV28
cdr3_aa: ASGTVSGANVLT

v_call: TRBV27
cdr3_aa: ASSLGLAYEQY

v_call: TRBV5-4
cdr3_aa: ASSLRTVGGYEQY

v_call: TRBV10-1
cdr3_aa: ASSPGQGRTPGELF

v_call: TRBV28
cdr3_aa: ASRIGGQRNEQF

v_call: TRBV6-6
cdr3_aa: ASSYVDSPLH

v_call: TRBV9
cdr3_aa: ASSKQLGPLH

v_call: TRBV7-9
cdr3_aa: ASSLPSGGNTGELF

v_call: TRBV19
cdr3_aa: ASSIIKQGNQPQH

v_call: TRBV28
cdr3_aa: ASSLRTRGEKLF

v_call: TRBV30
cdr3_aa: AWSTTGGYGYT

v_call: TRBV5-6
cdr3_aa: ASSFQGTVSGELF

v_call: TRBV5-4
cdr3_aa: ASSFRSGTSEYNEQF

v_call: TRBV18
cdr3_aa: ASSPGGRNEQF

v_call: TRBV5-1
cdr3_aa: ASRTGTSGGGNEQF

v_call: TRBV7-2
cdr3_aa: ASSSIQGNTEAF

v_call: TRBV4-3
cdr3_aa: ASSQERASFT